The clone carrying this T cell receptor beta chain was picked up many times. Its antigen is unidentified. These data belong to a study of T cell repertoires in cytomegalovirus infection. Background on the study: Carrying CMV and the relevant HLA type showed in public TCR beta signatures. Findings and caveats of the study: Dominating the ex vivo response were HLA-C-restricted CMV-specific TCR beta clonotypes. The cumulative frequency of public TCR beta families distinguished individuals who carried CMV together with the relevant HLA.

TCRdb recomputed calls from the reads with MiXCR, one row per CDR3 protein. The table includes some 680,000 distinct CDR3 sequences, 35% detected once. Germline CDR1 is MDHEN and CDR2 is SYDVKM. V gave up 8 bases and J gave up 8 bases; unmatched junction bases: 9. The CDR3 runs to 13 residues. The receptor was isolated from a human donor in good health (CMV status not recorded). Some clones in this sample may be carry-over from other donors' samples. The rearrangement uses TRBV28 and TRBJ2-1, with 7 bases aligning to TRBD2. Sequenced material: PBMCs. This chain's CDR3 is CASSGGRAHEQFF. The CDR3 region has the DNA TGTGCCAGCTCTGGGGGGAGGGCCCATGAGCAGTTCTTC. Looking up the rest from reference TRBV28 and TRBJ2-1 gives the full variable domain: DVKVTQSSRYLVKRTGEKVFLECVQDMDHENMFWYRQDPGLGLRLIYFSYDVKMKEKGDIPEGYSVSREKKERFSLILESASTNQTSMYLCASSGGRAHEQFFGPGTRLTVL.